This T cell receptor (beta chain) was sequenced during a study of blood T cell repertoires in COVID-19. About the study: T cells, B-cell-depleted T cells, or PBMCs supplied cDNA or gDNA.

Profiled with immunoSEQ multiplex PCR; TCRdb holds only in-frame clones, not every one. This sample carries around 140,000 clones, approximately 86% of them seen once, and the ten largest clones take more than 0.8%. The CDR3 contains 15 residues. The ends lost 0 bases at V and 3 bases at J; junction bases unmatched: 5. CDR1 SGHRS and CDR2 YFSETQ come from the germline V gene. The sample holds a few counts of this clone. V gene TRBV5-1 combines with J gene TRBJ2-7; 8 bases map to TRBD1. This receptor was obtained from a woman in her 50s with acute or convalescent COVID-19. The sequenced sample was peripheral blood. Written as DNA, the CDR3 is TGCGCCAGCAGCTTGGTTCGAACAGGGGGCTACGAGCAGTACTTC. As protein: CASSLVRTGGYEQYF.